This TCR beta chain was identified during a study of shared clonotypes between healthy human individuals. Germline V gene lookup returns CDR1 SGHRS and CDR2 YFSETQ. CDR3 size: 16 residues. With 3 bases clipped from V and 2 bases from J, the junction kept 8 bases outside the gene matches. Generated by immunoSEQ multiplex PCR, the TCRdb table keeps only in-frame clones and is missing some. The repertoire has about a million clones, around 76% of them found once; the top ten carry about 1.5%. The clonotype comes from a man aged 18 to 30 in good health. The V and J genes are TRBV5-1 and TRBJ1-2; TRBD1 matches 9 bases. Sequencing input: memory CD4+ T cells sorted from blood. Documented subset: CD45RA-negative fraction. CDR3 sequence reads: CASSSQGDRVNYGYTF. DNA for the CDR3: TGCGCCAGCAGCTCCCAGGGGGACAGGGTGAACTATGGCTACACCTTC.